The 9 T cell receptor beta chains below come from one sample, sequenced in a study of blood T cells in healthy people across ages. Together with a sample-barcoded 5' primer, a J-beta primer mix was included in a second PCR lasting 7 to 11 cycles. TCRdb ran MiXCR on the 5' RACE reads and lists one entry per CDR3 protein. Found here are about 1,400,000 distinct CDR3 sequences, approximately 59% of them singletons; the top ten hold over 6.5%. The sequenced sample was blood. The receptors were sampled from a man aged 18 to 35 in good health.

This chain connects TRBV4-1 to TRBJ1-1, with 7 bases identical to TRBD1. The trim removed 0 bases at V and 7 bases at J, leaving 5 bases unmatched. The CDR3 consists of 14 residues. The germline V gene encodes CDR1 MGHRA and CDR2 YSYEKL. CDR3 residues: CASSQDPTGSEAFF. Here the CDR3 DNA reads TGCGCCAGCAGCCAAGACCCGACAGGGAGTGAAGCTTTCTTT.

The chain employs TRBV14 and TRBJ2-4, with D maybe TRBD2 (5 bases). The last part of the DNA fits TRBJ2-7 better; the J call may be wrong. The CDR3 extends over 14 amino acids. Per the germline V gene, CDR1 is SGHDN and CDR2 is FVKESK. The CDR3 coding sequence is TGTGCCAGCAGCCAGCTAGCATTCTACTACGAGCAGTACTTC. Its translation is CASSQLAFYYEQYF.

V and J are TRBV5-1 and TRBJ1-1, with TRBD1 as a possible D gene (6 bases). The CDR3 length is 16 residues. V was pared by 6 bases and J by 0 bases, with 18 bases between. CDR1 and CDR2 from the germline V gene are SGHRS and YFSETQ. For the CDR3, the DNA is TGCGCCAGCACCGGAGGTGGGGGGGCAATGAACACTGAAGCTTTCTTT. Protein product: CASTGGGGAMNTEAFF.

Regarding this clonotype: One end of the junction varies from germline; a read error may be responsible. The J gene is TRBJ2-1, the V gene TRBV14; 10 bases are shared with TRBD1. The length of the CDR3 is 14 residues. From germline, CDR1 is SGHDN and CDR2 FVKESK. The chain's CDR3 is CACSRDRGYNEQFF. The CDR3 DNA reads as TGTGCCTGCAGCAGGGACAGGGGTTACAATGAGCAGTTCTTC. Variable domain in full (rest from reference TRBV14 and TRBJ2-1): EAGVTQFPSHSVIEKGQTVTLRCDPISGHDNLYWYRRVMGKEIKFLLHFVKESKQDESGMPNNRFLAERTGGTYSTLKVQPAELEDSGVYFCACSRDRGYNEQFFGPGTRLTVL.

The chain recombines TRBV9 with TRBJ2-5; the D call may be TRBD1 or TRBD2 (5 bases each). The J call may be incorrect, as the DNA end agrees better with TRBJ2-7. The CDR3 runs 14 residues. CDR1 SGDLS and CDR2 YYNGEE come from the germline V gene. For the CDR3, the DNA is TGTGCCAGCAGCCAAAGCCTCAGAGGGGACGAGCAGTACTTC. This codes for CASSQSLRGDEQYF.

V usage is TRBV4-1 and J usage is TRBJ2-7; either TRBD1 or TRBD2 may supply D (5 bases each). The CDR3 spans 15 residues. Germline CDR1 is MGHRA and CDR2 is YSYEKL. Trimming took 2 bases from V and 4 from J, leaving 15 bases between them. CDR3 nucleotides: TGCGCCAGCAGCCAATTGGGGGTAAAAATTTACGAGCAGTACTTC. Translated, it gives CASSQLGVKIYEQYF.

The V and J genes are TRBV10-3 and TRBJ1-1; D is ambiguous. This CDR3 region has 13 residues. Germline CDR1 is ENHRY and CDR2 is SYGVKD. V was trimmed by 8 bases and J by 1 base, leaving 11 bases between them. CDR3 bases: TGTGCCATCTCACAAGCCGAGAACACTGAAGCTTTCTTT. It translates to CAISQAENTEAFF.

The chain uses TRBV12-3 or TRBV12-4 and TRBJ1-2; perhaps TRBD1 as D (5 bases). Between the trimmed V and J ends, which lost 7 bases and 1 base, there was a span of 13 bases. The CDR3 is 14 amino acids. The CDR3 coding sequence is TGTGCCAGCATGGGGGTGTCCAATAACTATGGCTACACCTTC. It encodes CASMGVSNNYGYTF.

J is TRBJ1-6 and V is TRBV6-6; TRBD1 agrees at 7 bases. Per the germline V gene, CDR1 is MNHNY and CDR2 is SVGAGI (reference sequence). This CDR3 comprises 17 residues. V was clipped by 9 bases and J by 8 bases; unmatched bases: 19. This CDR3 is CASLPNQGVTFDSPLHF. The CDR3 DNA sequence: TGTGCCAGTCTCCCAAATCAGGGGGTGACATTCGATTCACCCCTCCACTTT.